This T cell receptor (beta chain) is from a study of human thymus T cells. The thymus was resected at corrective cardiac surgery. Study-level points and caveats: Related research has reported that thymic repertoires overlap highly among unrelated individuals. Thymic and blood repertoires appeared to display a bias in their usage of V and J genes.

Only in-frame clones appear in the TCRdb table, and some are missing; sequencing was by immunoSEQ multiplex PCR. The repertoire holds approximately 70,000 clones, with 95% as singletons. About this clone: What it recognizes is unknown.

The CDR3 is 13 amino acids. Germline lookup yields CDR1 KGHSH and CDR2 LQKENI. The V gene lost 4 bases and the J gene lost 10 bases, with 14 bases spanning the gap. Specimen: thymus tissue. The receptor was derived from a girl less than two years old with a congenital heart defect but otherwise immunologically healthy. This chain joins TRBV18 and TRBJ2-1; D not certain. The CDR3 DNA follows: TGTGCCAGCTCACACGACCTGAGAACCGAGCAGTTCTTC. This codes for CASSHDLRTEQFF.